These T cell receptor beta chains were read from a single sample in a study of T-cell memory formation after mild COVID-19. TCRdb re-analysed the 5' RACE reads in MiXCR, keeping a single row per CDR3 protein. The sample includes some 130,000 distinct CDR3 sequences, 17% of them seen just once. The sequenced sample consisted of PBMCs or a T cell subset sorted from them (not recorded which). Receptors were obtained from a man aged 18 to 30 who had mild COVID-19 (a few samples of this study predate the infection). Cell type and time point are not known. The CDR3 runs from the conserved cysteine through the conserved F or W. The order of the fields is CDR3 protein, CDR3 DNA, J gene, D gene, V gene, clone size. The D gene is left open where the match is weak. The size entry is marked missing in some rows and otherwise reads once, few, many or a size class.

cdr3_aa: CASSATGAGETQYF
cdr3_nt: TGCGCCAGCAGTGCGACAGGGGCAGGCGAGACCCAGTACTTC
j_call: TRBJ2-5
d_call: TRBD1
v_call: TRBV10-1
clone_size: .

cdr3_aa: CASSLNSGNGNTIYF
cdr3_nt: TGTGCCAGCAGCTTAAACTCAGGGAATGGAAACACCATATATTTT
j_call: TRBJ1-3
d_call: .
v_call: TRBV7-3
clone_size: .

cdr3_aa: CASSRQGGNTIYF
cdr3_nt: TGTGCCAGCAGCCGACAGGGTGGAAACACCATATATTTT
j_call: TRBJ1-3
d_call: TRBD1
v_call: TRBV2
clone_size: .

cdr3_aa: CASSPVWRGNLGTDTQYF
cdr3_nt: TGTGCCAGCAGCCCGGTTTGGCGGGGTAACTTGGGCACAGATACGCAGTATTTT
j_call: TRBJ2-3
d_call: .
v_call: TRBV7-6
clone_size: .

cdr3_aa: CSVALYTAETQYF
cdr3_nt: TGCAGCGTTGCTCTCTACACAGCGGAGACCCAGTACTTC
j_call: TRBJ2-5
d_call: .
v_call: TRBV29-1
clone_size: .

cdr3_aa: CASSLGPGWGYTF
cdr3_nt: TGTGCCAGCAGCTTAGGACCGGGATGGGGCTACACCTTC
j_call: TRBJ1-2
d_call: .
v_call: TRBV7-6
clone_size: .

cdr3_aa: CASSLDWGGFTEAFF
cdr3_nt: TGTGCCAGCAGCTTAGATTGGGGGGGCTTCACTGAAGCTTTCTTT
j_call: TRBJ1-1
d_call: .
v_call: TRBV7-2
clone_size: many

cdr3_aa: CSARTRAYEQYF
cdr3_nt: TGCAGTGCTAGGACCAGGGCCTACGAGCAGTACTTC
j_call: TRBJ2-7
d_call: .
v_call: TRBV20-1
clone_size: many

cdr3_aa: CASIYTGGSETQYF
cdr3_nt: TGTGCCAGCATTTATACGGGGGGCTCGGAGACCCAGTACTTC
j_call: TRBJ2-5
d_call: .
v_call: TRBV28
clone_size: few

cdr3_aa: CASSEALPTPWQPQHF
cdr3_nt: TGTGCCAGCAGTGAAGCATTGCCGACCCCATGGCAGCCACAGCATTTT
j_call: TRBJ1-5
d_call: .
v_call: TRBV6-1
clone_size: .